This T cell receptor beta chain stems from a study of blood T cells in healthy people across ages. A second PCR, run for about 7 to 11 cycles, used a sample-barcoded 5' primer plus a J-beta primer mix. MiXCR, applied by TCRdb to the 5' RACE reads, yields one record per CDR3 protein. The sample yields 1.2 million to 1.5 million distinct CDR3 sequences, approximately 59% seen once. The CDR3 totals 16 residues. Trimming removed 6 bases from V and 2 bases from J, with 21 bases in between. Germline lookup yields CDR1 DFQATT and CDR2 SNEGSKA (reference sequence). This clonotype originated in a man aged 18-30 years in good health. Material for sequencing was blood. This chain connects TRBV20-1 to TRBJ2-3, with D perhaps TRBD2 (5 bases). The CDR3 bases are TGCAGTGCCCCTTTACTAGACCGGAGAATCACAGATACGCAGTATTTT. Its translation is CSAPLLDRRITDTQYF.